This TCR beta chain originates from a study of T cell repertoires in ileal Crohn's disease. For the study at large: About half of patients got postoperative therapy: about ten thiopurines, 18 anti-TNF. Study results and limitations: Endoscopic recurrence occurred in every patient whose clonality exceeded 26.8%. Compared with non-smokers, active smokers at surgery showed more clonal expansions.

The table came from immunoSEQ multiplex PCR; TCRdb's copy has only in-frame clones and leaves some out. The repertoire has under 35,000 clones, 80% of them found once; the top ten carry under 20%. V shed 4 bases and J shed 2 bases, with 14 bases lying between them. The CDR3 is made up of 15 amino acids. Germline CDR1 MNHNS, CDR2 SASEGT. Regarding this clone: Its target is not known.

The receptor was derived from an adult with Crohn's disease. This rearrangement joins TRBV6-1 to TRBJ1-1; D call uncertain. Sequenced material: ileal tissue. This CDR3 reads CASSGTSGRNTEAFF. CDR3 DNA sequence: TGTGCCAGCAGTGGAACATCCGGGAGAAACACTGAAGCTTTCTTT.